This passage covers 20 T cell receptor beta chains from one sample sequenced in a study of T cells in tuberculosis. Some clones are missing from TCRdb's copy, which holds only in-frame ones; the method was immunoSEQ multiplex PCR. The table has about 37,000 clones, almost 95% seen once; the top ten hold 12%. Sequencing input: PBMCs. The source is a donor aged 10 to 29 with latent tuberculosis or without tuberculosis infection. Some clones in this sample may be carry-over from other donors' samples.

The chain uses TRBV4-1 and TRBJ2-3; the D gene is possibly TRBD2 (5 bases). Per germline, CDR1 MGHRA and CDR2 YSYEKL. There are 15 residues in the CDR3. V was clipped by 0 bases and J by 3 bases, with 10 bases between them. CDR3 sequence reads: CASSQERVGTDTQYF. Written as DNA, the CDR3 is TGCGCCAGCAGCCAAGAGAGGGTGGGGACAGATACGCAGTATTTT.

The J gene is TRBJ1-6, the V gene TRBV14; TRBD1 matches at 8 bases. CDR1 SGHDN and CDR2 FVKESK come from the germline V gene. With V trimmed by 5 bases and J by 6 bases, 6 bases remained unmatched. The CDR3 totals 15 residues. The CDR3 protein is CASSGDRGPNSPLHF. The CDR3 DNA reads TGTGCCAGCAGCGGCGACAGGGGACCTAATTCACCCCTCCACTTT.

The rearrangement joins TRBV5-1 to TRBJ1-2; a weak D match, TRBD1 (6 bases). Germline V CDR1 and CDR2: SGHRS, YFSETQ. V lost 0 bases and J lost 0, with 6 bases in between. This CDR3 is 14 amino acids long. The CDR3 loop reads CASSLDRANYGYTF. In DNA form, the CDR3 reads TGCGCCAGCAGCTTGGACAGGGCTAACTATGGCTACACCTTC.

This rearrangement joins TRBV5-6 to TRBJ1-6; the match to TRBD1 covers 7 bases. The CDR3 consists of 17 residues. With 2 bases clipped from V and 8 bases from J, the junction kept 13 bases outside the gene matches. In germline, CDR1 is SGHDT, CDR2 YYEEEE. The CDR3 spells CASSLRTGPALYSPLHF. As DNA, the CDR3 is TGTGCCAGCAGCTTACGGACAGGCCCGGCCTTGTATTCACCCCTCCACTTT.

The rearrangement uses TRBV20-1 and TRBJ2-3, with D uncertain. The germline V and J ends were trimmed by 5 bases and 4 bases, with 7 bases remaining between them. The germline gives CDR1 DFQATT, CDR2 SNEGSKA (reference sequence). The CDR3 extends over 11 amino acids. The CDR3 loop reads CSAALSDTQYF. Here the CDR3 DNA reads TGCAGTGCTGCCCTATCAGATACGCAGTATTTT.

The J gene is TRBJ2-7, the V gene TRBV7-9; 7 bases align to TRBD1. The CDR3 extends over 13 amino acids. Germline CDR1 and CDR2: SEHNR and FQNEAQ (reference sequence). The junction had 4 bases not matched to a gene; V was cut back by 5 bases and J by 3 bases. The CDR3 DNA reads TGTGCCAGCAGCCAGGGGGACAACTACGAGCAGTACTTC. This sequence encodes CASSQGDNYEQYF.

V usage is TRBV25-1 and J usage is TRBJ2-1; 9 positions agree with TRBD1. Germline CDR1 and CDR2: MGHDK and SYGVNS. Losses at the gene ends were 1 base for V and 7 bases for J; bases not matched to a gene: 11. The length of the CDR3 is 17 residues. CDR3 DNA: TGTGCCAGCAGTGAATTACGGGCGGGACAGGGTTTTAATGAGCAGTTCTTC. It specifies CASSELRAGQGFNEQFF.

The CDR3 region has the DNA TGTGCCATCAGTGGGCCATCAACAGGGCTCGTTGAGCAGTTCTTC. Translating it yields CAISGPSTGLVEQFF. The chain recombines TRBV10-3 with TRBJ2-1; D might be TRBD1 (6 bases). This CDR3 comprises 15 residues. The V end was cut by 4 bases, the J end by 9 bases, with 19 bases between. From germline, CDR1 is ENHRY and CDR2 SYGVKD.

The chain uses TRBV7-6 and TRBJ2-7; 9 bases map to TRBD1. The CDR3 contains 14 residues. Germline CDR1 reads SGHVS; CDR2 reads FNYEAQ. The V gene end was trimmed by 3 bases and the J gene end by 4 bases; junction bases not matched to a gene: 4. CDR3 DNA sequence: TGTGCCAGCAGCTTTGGGGGACAGGGTTACGAGCAGTACTTC. Its translation is CASSFGGQGYEQYF.

The gene calls are TRBV5-1 and TRBJ1-6, with D possibly TRBD1 on 5 matching bases. CDR3 size: 16 residues. V dropped 2 bases and J dropped 9 bases, with 18 bases sitting between them. The V gene's germline CDR1 is SGHRS and CDR2 YFSETQ. This CDR3 is CASSLFQGSPGSPLHF. The CDR3 coding sequence is TGCGCCAGCAGCTTATTCCAGGGTTCGCCGGGTTCACCCCTCCACTTT.

This clone has a single count. The V gene is TRBV25-1, the J gene TRBJ1-1; D unclear. The CDR3 has 12 residues. The germline gives CDR1 MGHDK, CDR2 SYGVNS. Trimming removed 4 bases from V and 2 bases from J, with 5 bases in between. The CDR3: CASSAVNTEAFF. CDR3 DNA sequence: TGTGCCAGCAGTGCGGTTAACACTGAAGCTTTCTTT. The variable domain in full, completed from reference TRBV25-1 and TRBJ1-1, reads EADIYQTPRYLVIGTGKKITLECSQTMGHDKMYWYQQDPGMELHLIHYSYGVNSTEKGDLSSESTVSRIRTEHFPLTLESARPSHTSQYLCASSAVNTEAFFGQGTRLTVV.

This chain links TRBV19 with TRBJ2-7; possible D gene TRBD2, 5 bases. The ends were cut back, 3 bases at V and 7 bases at J, with 16 bases in the middle. Looked up from germline, CDR1 is LNHDA and CDR2 is SQIVND (reference sequence). This CDR3 is 14 amino acids long. The CDR3 sequence: CASSMAADSEEQYV. The CDR3 DNA reads TGTGCCAGTAGTATGGCGGCGGACTCTGAGGAGCAGTACGTC.

J is TRBJ2-3 and V is TRBV6-5; D may be TRBD1 (6 bases). Germline V lookup: CDR1 MNHEY, CDR2 SVGAGI. The CDR3 is 15 residues long. The germline V and J ends were trimmed by 6 bases and 6 bases, with 19 bases remaining between them. The DNA of the CDR3 is TGTGCCAGCAGCCACAGGGCCTCTTTGCCCGATACGCAGTATTTT. Protein: CASSHRASLPDTQYF.

The chain is built from TRBV5-4 and TRBJ2-1, with a weak D call TRBD2 (6 bases). The CDR3 spans 14 residues. Germline V gene sequence: CDR1 SGHNT, CDR2 YYREEE (reference sequence). Trimming stripped 0 bases from V and 9 bases from J, with 13 bases between. The DNA for the CDR3 is TGTGCCAGCAGCTTGGACCTGAACGGGGGTGAGCAGTTCTTC. Translating gives CASSLDLNGGEQFF.

The chain links TRBV6-5 to TRBJ1-6; 7 nucleotides agree with TRBD1. V shed 8 bases and J 5 bases; nucleotides not matched to a gene: 0. CDR3 length equals 12 residues. Germline CDR1 reads MNHEY; CDR2 reads SVGAGI. The CDR3 here is CASGTDNSPLHF. The CDR3 DNA reads TGTGCCAGCGGGACAGATAATTCACCCCTCCACTTT.

The rearrangement uses TRBV6-1 and TRBJ2-7, with D perhaps matching TRBD2 (6 bases). Trimming removed 6 bases at V and 5 bases at J, with 20 bases between. The CDR3 consists of 15 residues. CDR1 MNHNS and CDR2 SASEGT come from the germline V gene. The CDR3 loop reads CASSTIRTTGDEQYV. The CDR3 DNA reads as TGTGCCAGCAGCACGATCAGGACTACAGGTGACGAGCAGTACGTC.

V usage is TRBV6-5 and J usage is TRBJ1-5, with 7 positions matching TRBD1. Germline lookup yields CDR1 MNHEY and CDR2 SVGAGI. Unmatched junction bases numbered 5, after V lost 7 bases and J lost 2 bases. This CDR3 region has 14 residues. The CDR3 is CASTYRGGNQPQHF. CDR3 sequence (DNA): TGTGCCAGCACCTACAGGGGTGGCAATCAGCCCCAGCATTTT.

The genes are TRBV5-1 and TRBJ2-7; D is perhaps TRBD1 (6 bases). Germline CDR1 reads SGHRS; CDR2 reads YFSETQ. The V end was cut by 2 bases, the J end by 2 bases, with 8 bases between. The CDR3 contains 13 residues. This CDR3 reads CASSFRDTYEQYF. CDR3 sequence (DNA): TGCGCCAGCAGCTTCCGGGACACCTACGAGCAGTACTTC.

This chain joins TRBV4-3 and TRBJ2-7, with TRBD2 as a possible D gene (6 bases). The germline V gene has CDR1 LGHNA and CDR2 YSLEER. The CDR3 is 17 amino acids. Between the trimmed V and J ends, which lost 0 bases and 5 bases, there was a span of 20 bases. In DNA, the CDR3 is TGCGCCAGCAGCCAAGAATTTGGGGGGAGACGGAGCGACGAGCAGTACTTC. Translation gives CASSQEFGGRRSDEQYF.

The CDR3 is CASSSGQGTGELFF. The CDR3 DNA reads as TGTGCCAGCAGCTCGGGACAGGGGACCGGGGAGCTGTTTTTT. The V and J genes are TRBV5-4 and TRBJ2-2, with 10 nucleotides matching TRBD1. The CDR3 has 14 amino acids. The V segment lost 3 bases and the J segment 5 bases; nucleotides outside the gene matches: 1. The germline CDR1 and CDR2 sequences are SGHNT and YYREEE (reference sequence). Variable domain in full (rest from reference TRBV5-4 and TRBJ2-2): ETGVTQSPTHLIKTRGQQVTLRCSSQSGHNTVSWYQQALGQGPQFIFQYYREEENGRGNFPPRFSGLQFPNYSSELNVNALELDDSALYLCASSSGQGTGELFFGEGSRLTVL.